The 26 T cell receptor beta chains presented below share a single source sample, sequenced in a study of T-cell memory formation after mild COVID-19 (dated by TCRdb to about 2021). Library preparation used 5' RACE. The sequencer was an Illumina NovaSeq 6000. The raw public data were reprocessed by TCRdb itself: fastp quality trimming at Q25, MiXCR clonotype calling, in-frame beta chains only. Under each unique CDR3 protein, matching rows form one entry showing the most common genes and DNA. In this sample the table shows over 120,000 distinct CDR3 sequences, about a fifth of which occur a single time. Together, the top ten hold 2% to 2.5% of the sample. Input material: PBMCs or a T cell subset sorted from them (not recorded which). These receptors all come from an adult woman who had mild COVID-19 (a few samples of this study predate the infection). The sample titles of this study are shuffled in the database, so cell type and time point are left out; the donor was told from shared clones.

A few counts support this clonotype. This rearrangement joins TRBV11-2 to TRBJ2-1; TRBD2 aligns across 7 bases. This CDR3 is 12 amino acids long. The germline gives CDR1 SGHAT, CDR2 FQNNGV. With 4 bases clipped from V and 15 bases from J, the junction kept 9 bases outside the gene matches. CDR3 DNA: TGTGCCAGCAGCTCCAGGACTAGTAGGCTGTTCTTC. It specifies CASSSRTSRLFF.

In this sample, this clonotype turned up a few times. This chain uses TRBV28 with TRBJ2-3; D may be TRBD1 (6 bases). The length of the CDR3 is 16 residues. Germline lookup yields CDR1 MDHEN and CDR2 SYDVKM. With 6 bases removed from V and 0 bases from J, the gap between germline ends came to 16 bases. The CDR3 DNA sequence: TGTGCCAGCAGCTCCGGACAGCTGGTTAGCACAGATACGCAGTATTTT. Residues: CASSSGQLVSTDTQYF.

The gene calls are TRBV19 and TRBJ2-6; no definite D call. V dropped 3 bases and J dropped 0 bases, with 9 bases sitting between them. The CDR3 covers 16 residues. In germline, CDR1 is LNHDA, CDR2 SQIVND (reference sequence). The CDR3 loop is CASSMDGSSGANVLTF. The CDR3 DNA is TGTGCCAGTAGTATGGACGGAAGCTCTGGGGCCAACGTCCTGACTTTC.

This clonotype has a handful of counts. The V gene is TRBV12-5, the J gene TRBJ2-7; D uncertain. Germline-derived CDR1 and CDR2 are LGHNT and FRNRAP. Trimming cost V 3 bases and J 3 bases, with 3 bases left between them. The CDR3 runs to 11 residues. The chain's CDR3 is CASGFVYEQYF. The CDR3 coding sequence is TGTGCTAGTGGTTTTGTCTACGAGCAGTACTTC.

This clonotype was detected a few times. The chain combines TRBV5-1 with TRBJ2-5; TRBD2 is a possible D gene (5 bases). The V end was cut by 5 bases, the J end by 7 bases, with 18 bases between. Looked up from germline, CDR1 is SGHRS and CDR2 is YFSETQ. The CDR3 is 14 residues long. The CDR3 nucleotides are TGCGCCAGCAGAGAGGCCGTCGGAGGAGGGACCCAGTACTTC. It codes for CASREAVGGGTQYF.

In its sample, this clonotype was seen a few times. The chain combines TRBV5-1 with TRBJ2-1; TRBD1 agrees at 8 bases. After removal of 6 bases from V and 8 bases from J, the junction contained 10 bases not matched to a gene. Germline V lookup: CDR1 SGHRS, CDR2 YFSETQ. This CDR3 has 14 amino acids. The CDR3 spells CASMAGRGQYEQFF. The CDR3 coding sequence is TGCGCCAGCATGGCCGGCAGGGGGCAATATGAGCAGTTCTTC. Variable domain in full (rest from reference TRBV5-1 and TRBJ2-1): KAGVTQTPRYLIKTRGQQVTLSCSPISGHRSVSWYQQTPGQGLQFLFEYFSETQRNKGNFPGRFSGRQFSNSRSEMNVSTLELGDSALYLCASMAGRGQYEQFFGPGTRLTVL.

This clonotype showed up many times. V is TRBV7-3 and J is TRBJ2-7; D may match TRBD1 or TRBD2 (7 bases each). This CDR3 is 15 amino acids long. Trimming pared 5 bases from V and 3 bases from J, leaving 17 bases between. CDR1 SGHTA and CDR2 FQGTGA come from the germline V gene. The CDR3 spells CASSPRGGHIYEQYF. The CDR3 DNA reads TGTGCCAGCAGCCCCAGGGGGGGGCACATCTACGAGCAGTACTTC.

The rearrangement joins TRBV3-1 to TRBJ1-1; 7 nucleotides agree with TRBD1. The CDR3 has 16 amino acids. CDR1 LGHDT and CDR2 YNNKEL come from the germline V gene (reference sequence). Trimming at V came to 0 bases and at J to 4 bases, leaving 8 bases not matched to a gene. CDR3: CASSQDHGQVLTEAFF. The CDR3 DNA is TGTGCCAGCAGCCAAGATCACGGACAGGTTCTCACTGAAGCTTTCTTT.

The V and J genes are TRBV5-1 and TRBJ2-3; a weak D match, TRBD2 (6 bases). Germline CDR1 is SGHRS and CDR2 is YFSETQ. The CDR3 loop spans 16 amino acids. Trimming stripped 0 bases from V and 4 bases from J, with 15 bases between. CDR3 DNA sequence: TGCGCCAGCAGCTTGGCCGCTAGCGTCAGCGCAGATACGCAGTATTTT. This codes for CASSLAASVSADTQYF.

This clonotype was counted only a few times. The gene calls are TRBV6-5 and TRBJ1-2; TRBD1 matches at 10 bases. Germline V gene data show CDR1 as MNHEY and CDR2 as SVGAGI. V gave up 6 bases and J gave up 2 bases; unmatched junction bases: 3. The CDR3 runs to 14 residues. CDR3 residues: CASRRQGANYGYTF. In DNA, the CDR3 is TGTGCCAGCAGACGACAGGGGGCCAACTATGGCTACACCTTC.

CDR3 residues: CSVSRGTGKTEAFF. CDR3 coding DNA: TGCAGCGTCAGCCGCGGGACAGGGAAAACTGAAGCTTTCTTT. The chain carries TRBV29-1 and TRBJ1-1; 9 bases align to TRBD1. The CDR3 totals 14 residues. Germline loops: CDR1 SQVTM, CDR2 ANQGSEA. V was clipped by 6 bases and J by 5 bases; unmatched bases: 10.

This clonotype occurred a few times. This chain joins TRBV28 and TRBJ1-1; D remains unclear. CDR3 size: 15 residues. V was cut by 3 bases and J by 7 bases, with 18 bases left in between. Germline loops: CDR1 MDHEN, CDR2 SYDVKM. CDR3 region: CASSFKVRRFGEAFF. The CDR3 DNA sequence: TGTGCCAGCAGTTTTAAGGTTCGCAGGTTTGGTGAAGCTTTCTTT. Full variable domain (outside the CDR3, taken from reference TRBV28 and TRBJ1-1): DVKVTQSSRYLVKRTGEKVFLECVQDMDHENMFWYRQDPGLGLRLIYFSYDVKMKEKGDIPEGYSVSREKKERFSLILESASTNQTSMYLCASSFKVRRFGEAFFGQGTRLTVV.

The chain recombines TRBV24-1 with TRBJ2-5; D ambiguous. Trimming removed 5 bases from V and 2 bases from J, with 14 bases in between. Germline CDR1 and CDR2: KGHDR and SFDVKD. The CDR3 covers 15 residues. The CDR3 region is CATSAVAAPQETQYF. CDR3 DNA sequence: TGTGCCACCAGTGCAGTGGCAGCTCCACAAGAGACCCAGTACTTC.

The sample holds a few counts of this clonotype. The V call is TRBV7-2, the J call TRBJ1-3; no clear D gene. Germline V CDR1 and CDR2: SGHTA, FQGNSA. CDR3 size: 16 residues. Trimming left V 1 base short and J 0 bases short, with 10 bases between. In DNA, the CDR3 is TGTGCCAGCAGCTTAGTCGGCAGGAGCTCTGGAAACACCATATATTTT. Translating it yields CASSLVGRSSGNTIYF.

This clonotype has a handful of counts. This chain uses TRBV6-1 with TRBJ1-2; no firm D call. Germline CDR1 and CDR2: MNHNS and SASEGT. This CDR3 has 14 amino acids. With 0 bases removed from V and 3 bases from J, the gap between germline ends came to 8 bases. The CDR3 reads CASSEAAADYGYTF. CDR3 nucleotides: TGTGCCAGCAGTGAAGCGGCAGCCGACTATGGCTACACCTTC.

This clonotype was seen only a few times. V is TRBV6-1 and J is TRBJ2-1; TRBD2 matches 8 bases. J gave up 5 bases and V 6 bases, and 3 bases lay outside the gene matches. Germline V CDR1 and CDR2: MNHNS, SASEGT. This CDR3 has 13 residues. DNA of the CDR3: TGTGCCAGCAGCAAGCGGGGGAACAATGAGCAGTTCTTC. Amino acid sequence: CASSKRGNNEQFF.

This clonotype was observed many times. This rearrangement joins TRBV20-1 to TRBJ2-2, with a tentative D call TRBD2 (5 bases). Germline CDR1 and CDR2: DFQATT and SNEGSKA (reference sequence). Trimming stripped 6 bases from V and 5 bases from J, with 13 bases between. This CDR3 region has 13 residues. The CDR3 nucleotides read TGCAGTGCCTCAACGCCGGGGACCGGGGAGCTGTTTTTT. This sequence encodes CSASTPGTGELFF.

The chain links TRBV7-3 to TRBJ2-2; TRBD2 matches 11 bases. The CDR3 sequence is 18 residues long. V lost 3 bases to trimming and J lost 1 base; unmatched junction nucleotides: 7. Per the germline V gene, CDR1 is SGHTA and CDR2 is FQGTGA. The CDR3 nucleotides read TGTGCCAGCAGCTTCCTCCCCCTAGCGGGAGGGAACACCGGGGAGCTGTTTTTT. Translating gives CASSFLPLAGGNTGELFF.

This clonotype was seen a handful of times. V and J are TRBV25-1 and TRBJ2-7, with 11 bases that match TRBD2. The CDR3 is 13 residues long. V lost 8 bases and J lost 5; bases outside the gene matches: 5. Per the germline V gene, CDR1 is MGHDK and CDR2 is SYGVNS. The DNA of the CDR3 is TGTGCCAGCTTAACACTAGCGGGGGACGAGCAGTACTTC. The encoded protein is CASLTLAGDEQYF.

This clonotype was counted ten times or more. The J gene is TRBJ2-3, the V gene TRBV7-8; a weak D match, TRBD2 (6 bases). The CDR3 loop spans 17 amino acids. CDR1 SGHVS and CDR2 FQNEAQ come from the germline V gene. V was shortened by 3 bases and J by 0 bases, with 16 bases between the two germline ends. DNA for the CDR3: TGTGCCAGCAGCTTGAGGGCCGGGACTCGGAGCACAGATACGCAGTATTTT. This encodes CASSLRAGTRSTDTQYF.

This chain joins TRBV7-9 and TRBJ1-2, with 12 bases fitting TRBD1. There are 14 residues in the CDR3. Germline V gene data show CDR1 as SEHNR and CDR2 as FQNEAQ (reference sequence). V gave up 5 bases and J gave up 7 bases; unmatched junction bases: 5. This chain's CDR3 is CASSTGTGGFGYTF. The CDR3 bases are TGTGCCAGCAGCACCGGGACAGGGGGCTTTGGCTACACCTTC.

This clonotype was picked up a small number of times. The rearrangement uses TRBV12-3 or TRBV12-4 and TRBJ2-7; 16 nucleotides line up with TRBD2. The trim removed 6 bases at V and 5 bases at J, leaving 7 bases unmatched. This CDR3 has 16 amino acids. The CDR3 reads CASSSRGTSGRDEQYF. DNA of the CDR3: TGTGCCAGCAGCTCCCGCGGGACTAGCGGGAGGGACGAGCAGTACTTC.

This clonotype was seen only a few times. This chain joins TRBV24-1 and TRBJ2-3; TRBD1 agrees at 7 bases. V was clipped by 4 bases and J by 2 bases; unmatched bases: 8. This CDR3 has 16 amino acids. Germline V gene lookup returns CDR1 KGHDR and CDR2 SFDVKD. For the CDR3, the DNA is TGTGCCACCAGTGACGGGACAGCGGCCTCCACAGATACGCAGTATTTT. This translates into CATSDGTAASTDTQYF.

This clonotype has only a few counts. Here the CDR3 reads CSVELFGETQYF. The CDR3 bases are TGCAGCGTTGAGTTGTTTGGGGAGACCCAGTACTTC. The chain joins TRBV29-1 to TRBJ2-5; D is unclear. The V end was cut by 3 bases, the J end by 5 bases, with 10 bases between. The CDR3 length is 12 residues. From germline, CDR1 is SQVTM and CDR2 ANQGSEA.

This clonotype occurred a few times. The chain is built from TRBV7-6 and TRBJ1-5, with D possibly TRBD1 on 5 matching bases. Germline V gene sequence: CDR1 SGHVS, CDR2 FNYEAQ. With 5 bases removed from V and 5 bases from J, the gap between germline ends came to 16 bases. The CDR3 runs to 15 residues. CDR3 sequence: CASSRGAGSDQPQHF. CDR3 coding DNA: TGTGCCAGCAGCCGAGGGGCAGGGTCTGATCAGCCCCAGCATTTT. Supplemented by reference TRBV7-6 and TRBJ1-5, the full variable domain reads GAGVSQSPRYKVTKRGQDVALRCDPISGHVSLYWYRQALGQGPEFLTYFNYEAQQDKSGLPNDRFSAERPEGSISTLTIQRTEQRDSAMYRCASSRGAGSDQPQHFGDGTRLSIL.

CDR3 DNA: TGTGCCAGCAGCCCCGGTACGCGGGCCCGCTATAATTCACCCCTCCACTTT. Its translation: CASSPGTRARYNSPLHF. The chain recombines TRBV3-1 with TRBJ1-6; D is uncertain. Per germline, CDR1 LGHDT and CDR2 YNNKEL (reference sequence). The CDR3 consists of 17 residues. V was clipped by 4 bases and J by 3 bases, with 16 bases between them.